The 20 T cell receptor beta chains below were found in one sample sequenced in a study. From the RT-PCR reads, TCRdb called clonotypes with MiXCR, one entry per CDR3 protein. The sample yields 550,000 to 750,000 distinct CDR3 sequences, 13% to 15% seen once. The sample consisted of memory CD4+ T cells from blood. These TCRs come from a female donor in good health, serving as a healthy control.

CDR3 coding DNA: TGCGCCAGCGGATTCGGACAGGGGGGCGAGGAGACCCAGTACTTC. Its translation is CASGFGQGGEETQYF. The gene calls are TRBV10-2 and TRBJ2-5; 10 bases match TRBD1. The CDR3 has 15 amino acids. The germline gives CDR1 WSHSY, CDR2 SAAADI. The junction had 11 bases not matched to a gene; V was cut back by 8 bases and J by 5 bases.

This clonotype was seen a handful of times. The rearrangement joins TRBV4-2 to TRBJ2-5; possible D gene TRBD2, 6 bases. Trimming took off 4 bases at V and 5 bases at J, with 20 bases between the two ends. Germline CDR1 and CDR2: LGHNA and YNFKEQ. The CDR3 length is 16 residues. The CDR3 sequence is CASSRVTGTPYETQYF. For the CDR3, the DNA is TGTGCCAGCAGCCGCGTCACCGGGACTCCGTATGAGACCCAGTACTTC.

This chain joins TRBV4-2 and TRBJ1-5; TRBD1 might be the D (5 bases). V lost 1 base and J lost 9, with 19 bases in between. Germline CDR1 is LGHNA and CDR2 is YNFKEQ. This CDR3 is built from 16 residues. The CDR3 sequence is CASSQAIAGPRGPQHF. CDR3 nucleotides: TGTGCCAGCAGCCAAGCTATCGCGGGACCCCGGGGGCCCCAGCATTTT.

This clonotype was observed many times. The rearrangement joins TRBV20-1 to TRBJ1-1; unclear D gene. The CDR3 extends over 11 amino acids. Trimming shortened V by 3 bases and J by 6 bases, and 8 bases separated the two germline ends. Germline CDR1 reads DFQATT; CDR2 reads SNEGSKA (reference sequence). This CDR3 is CSARVYSEAFF. The CDR3 bases are TGCAGTGCTAGGGTGTATTCTGAAGCTTTCTTT.

The genes are TRBV4-2 and TRBJ2-2; 9 bases match TRBD2. The CDR3 sequence is 18 residues long. V shed 0 bases and J 2 bases; nucleotides not matched to a gene: 7. Germline V gives CDR1 LGHNA, CDR2 YNFKEQ. CDR3 sequence reads: CASSQDPLAGLNTGELFF. CDR3 DNA sequence: TGTGCCAGCAGCCAAGATCCGCTAGCGGGATTAAACACCGGGGAGCTGTTTTTT.

Ten or more counts support this clonotype. The chain has TRBV20-1 and TRBJ2-5; no clear D gene. V was trimmed by 5 bases and J by 4 bases, leaving 11 bases between them. The CDR3 runs 12 residues. Per germline, CDR1 DFQATT and CDR2 SNEGSKA (reference sequence). The CDR3 DNA reads TGCAGTGCTCGTTGGACGGCAGAGACCCAGTACTTC. Translating gives CSARWTAETQYF.

The chain links TRBV29-1 to TRBJ2-5, with D possibly matching TRBD2 (6 bases). The CDR3 loop spans 14 amino acids. Trimming cost V 8 bases and J 2 bases, with 18 bases left between them. Germline CDR1 reads SQVTM; CDR2 reads ANQGSEA. CDR3: CSNQLVGGQETQYF. For the CDR3, the DNA is TGCAGCAACCAACTGGTGGGGGGACAAGAGACCCAGTACTTC.

V is TRBV7-2 and J is TRBJ2-3, with TRBD2 matching over 7 bases. The length of the CDR3 is 16 residues. The germline V gene has CDR1 SGHTA and CDR2 FQGNSA. V shed 1 base and J 6 bases; nucleotides not matched to a gene: 10. As DNA, the CDR3 is TGTGCCAGCAGCTTAGGCTCGGGACTAAGGTCCGATACGCAGTATTTT. It codes for CASSLGSGLRSDTQYF.

In the case of this clonotype: A much larger clone differs from this one at a single base, so this may be a read error. The gene calls are TRBV5-1 and TRBJ2-7, with D possibly TRBD1 on 5 matching bases. In germline, CDR1 is SGHRS, CDR2 YFSETQ. The CDR3 is made up of 12 amino acids. CDR3 residues: CVSSFQGGEQYF. DNA for the CDR3: TGCGTCAGCAGCTTCCAGGGTGGCGAGCAGTACTTC.

The chain uses TRBV7-2 and TRBJ1-5; the D is unclear. CDR3 length: 15 residues. The V gene's germline CDR1 is SGHTA and CDR2 FQGNSA. The V and J ends lost 5 bases and 7 bases respectively, with 18 bases between them. CDR3 amino acids: CASSPGRLGGQPQHF. For the CDR3, the DNA is TGTGCCAGCAGCCCTGGTCGCTTAGGAGGCCAGCCCCAGCATTTT.

The sample holds one count of this clonotype. This chain links TRBV3-1 with TRBJ1-6, with D perhaps TRBD1 (6 bases). This CDR3 spans 16 amino acids. Germline assignment: CDR1 LGHDT and CDR2 YNNKEL (reference sequence). The germline V and J ends were trimmed by 3 bases and 10 bases, with 19 bases remaining between them. The CDR3: CASSQGTGMGFSPLHF. In nucleotides, the CDR3 is TGTGCCAGCAGCCAGGGTACAGGGATGGGGTTCTCACCCCTCCACTTT.

This clonotype showed up many times. The chain has TRBV7-2 and TRBJ2-7, with TRBD2 matching over 11 bases. CDR1 SGHTA and CDR2 FQGNSA come from the germline V gene. This CDR3 has 15 amino acids. The ends lost 5 bases at V and 3 bases at J; junction bases unmatched: 6. Written as DNA, the CDR3 is TGTGCCAGCAGCCTATCGACTAGCGGGGTCTACGAGCAGTACTTC. It codes for CASSLSTSGVYEQYF.

The rearrangement joins TRBV20-1 to TRBJ2-1; no firm D call. Germline values: CDR1 DFQATT, CDR2 SNEGSKA (reference sequence). V lost 0 bases and J 0 bases, leaving 12 bases between the germline ends. This CDR3 is 16 amino acids long. The CDR3: CSARDQWWDSYNEQFF. CDR3 DNA sequence: TGCAGTGCTAGAGATCAGTGGTGGGACTCCTACAATGAGCAGTTCTTC.

This clonotype was counted at least ten times. The chain links TRBV12-3 or TRBV12-4 to TRBJ1-6, with TRBD1 matching 7 bases. V lost 7 bases to trimming and J lost 7 bases; unmatched junction nucleotides: 7. This CDR3 contains 14 residues. The CDR3 loop is CASTLTGSNSPLHF. The CDR3 DNA is TGTGCCAGCACCCTGACAGGGTCCAATTCACCCCTCCACTTT.

This clonotype has a count of ten or more. V and J are TRBV12-3 or TRBV12-4 and TRBJ1-1, with TRBD1 matching 11 bases. J gave up 7 bases and V 4 bases, and 5 bases lay outside the gene matches. The CDR3 length is 14 residues. The CDR3 loop is CASSSRDRGFEAFF. The CDR3 DNA follows: TGTGCCAGCAGTTCCCGGGACAGGGGGTTTGAAGCTTTCTTT.

This clonotype was seen ten or more times. The chain has TRBV20-1 and TRBJ1-5, with 9 bases that match TRBD1. The CDR3 totals 14 residues. After removal of 1 base from V and 9 bases from J, the junction contained 7 bases not matched to a gene. CDR1 is DFQATT and CDR2 is SNEGSKA in the germline V gene (reference sequence). DNA of the CDR3: TGCAGTGCTAGAGGGACAGGGGCCACGAGGCCCCAGCATTTT. Translated: CSARGTGATRPQHF.

The genes are TRBV20-1 and TRBJ2-3; the match to TRBD2 covers 11 bases. Germline V CDR1 and CDR2: DFQATT, SNEGSKA (reference sequence). There are 13 residues in the CDR3. CDR3 protein: CRVAGGPADTQYF. In nucleotides, the CDR3 is TGCAGGGTAGCGGGGGGGCCCGCAGATACGCAGTATTTT.

The table lists this clonotype with a few counts. The chain uses TRBV20-1 and TRBJ2-7; 8 nucleotides match TRBD1. Trimming cost V 6 bases and J 1 base; bases outside gene matches: 11. Germline values: CDR1 DFQATT, CDR2 SNEGSKA (reference sequence). The CDR3 is 15 amino acids. This chain's CDR3 is CSAASNRGFSYEQYF. CDR3 in DNA: TGCAGTGCAGCCTCCAACAGGGGGTTTTCCTACGAGCAGTACTTC.

This clonotype was seen ten or more times. J is TRBJ2-7 and V is TRBV20-1; tentatively, D is TRBD1 (6 bases). This CDR3 is 13 amino acids long. Germline-derived CDR1 and CDR2 are DFQATT and SNEGSKA (reference sequence). V lost 0 bases and J lost 6, with 12 bases in between. This CDR3 is CSARDPLTGEQYF. CDR3 sequence (DNA): TGCAGTGCTAGAGACCCCCTGACAGGCGAGCAGTACTTC.

This clonotype was seen more than once but under ten times. This chain connects TRBV5-1 to TRBJ2-2; D may match TRBD1 or TRBD2 (5 bases each). Germline V CDR1 and CDR2: SGHRS, YFSETQ. The CDR3 is 16 amino acids. Trimming left V 3 bases short and J 2 bases short, with 14 bases between. The CDR3 sequence is CASSWGSQGNTGELFF. CDR3 DNA: TGCGCCAGCAGCTGGGGGAGTCAGGGTAACACCGGGGAGCTGTTTTTT.